This TCR beta chain derives from a study of blood T cell repertoires in COVID-19. Study context: PBMCs, B-cell-depleted T cells, or T cells were the source of the cDNA or gDNA that made up the material.

This table comes from immunoSEQ multiplex PCR, and its TCRdb copy is limited to in-frame clones, with some not included. The sample includes around 190,000 clones, around 88% of them seen just once. Residents of about two dozen US areas, aged about 18 to 89 years, made up the participants. Assignments of participants to cohorts depended upon their own reported clinical history. Per germline, CDR1 SGDLS and CDR2 YYNGEE. The CDR3 length is 13 residues. V dropped 0 bases and J dropped 4 bases, with 6 bases sitting between them. The chain recombines TRBV9 with TRBJ2-3; D ambiguous. Input material: PBMCs or T cells enriched from blood (not recorded which). The sequence came from a man aged 40-55 years with acute COVID-19. The CDR3 here is CASSVALADTQYF. The CDR3 DNA reads as TGTGCCAGCAGCGTAGCTCTTGCAGATACGCAGTATTTT. Full variable domain (remainder filled in from reference TRBV9 and TRBJ2-3): DSGVTQTPKHLITATGQRVTLRCSPRSGDLSVYWYQQSLDQGLQFLIQYYNGEERAKGNILERFSAQQFPDLHSELNLSSLELGDSALYFCASSVALADTQYFGPGTRLTVL.